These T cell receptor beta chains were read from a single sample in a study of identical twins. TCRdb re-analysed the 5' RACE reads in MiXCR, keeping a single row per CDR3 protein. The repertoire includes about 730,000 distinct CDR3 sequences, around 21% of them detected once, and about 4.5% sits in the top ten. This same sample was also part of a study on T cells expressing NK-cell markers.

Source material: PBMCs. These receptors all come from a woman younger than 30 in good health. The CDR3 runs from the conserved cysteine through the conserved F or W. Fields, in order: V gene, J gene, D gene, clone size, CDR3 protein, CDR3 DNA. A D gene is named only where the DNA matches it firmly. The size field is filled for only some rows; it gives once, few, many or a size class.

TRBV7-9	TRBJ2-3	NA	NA	CASSRTTSSDTQYF	TGTGCCAGCAGCCGGACTACTTCCTCAGATACGCAGTATTTT
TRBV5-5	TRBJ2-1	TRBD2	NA	CASRLAGTSKIDEQFF	TGTGCCAGCCGCTTGGCCGGGACTAGCAAGATCGATGAGCAGTTCTTC
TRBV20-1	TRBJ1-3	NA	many	CSAPGELVSGNTIYF	TGCAGTGCCCCCGGGGAATTAGTCTCTGGAAACACCATATATTTT
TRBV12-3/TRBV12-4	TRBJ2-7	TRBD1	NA	CASSRPGQGSHEQYF	TGTGCCAGCAGTCGCCCGGGACAGGGCTCCCACGAGCAGTACTTC
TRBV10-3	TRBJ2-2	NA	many	CAIRLNGELFF	TGTGCCATCAGACTGAACGGGGAGCTGTTTTTT
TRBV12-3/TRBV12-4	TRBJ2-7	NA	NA	CASSQGGSSLYEQYF	TGTGCCAGCAGCCAGGGGGGGTCTTCCCTCTACGAGCAGTACTTC
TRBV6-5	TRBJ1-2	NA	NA	CASTGGIYGYTF	TGTGCCAGCACGGGGGGCATCTATGGCTACACCTTC
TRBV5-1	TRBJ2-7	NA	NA	CASSNPGTAAYEQYF	TGCGCCAGCAGCAATCCCGGGACCGCGGCCTACGAGCAGTACTTC
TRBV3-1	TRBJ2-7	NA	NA	CASSRSNRLYEQYF	TGTGCCAGCAGCCGGTCGAACAGACTCTACGAGCAGTACTTC
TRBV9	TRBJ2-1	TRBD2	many	CASSTTGGYNEQFF	TGTGCCAGCAGCACCACGGGGGGCTACAATGAGCAGTTCTTC
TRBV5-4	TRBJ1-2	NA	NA	CASSLRTVYGYTF	TGTGCCAGCAGCTTGCGGACAGTCTATGGCTACACCTTC
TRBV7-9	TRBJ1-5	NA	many	CASSYNRDQPQHF	TGTGCCAGCAGCTATAATAGAGATCAGCCCCAGCATTTT
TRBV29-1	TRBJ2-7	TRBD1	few	CSVERTGTYEQYF	TGCAGCGTTGAGCGGACAGGGACCTACGAGCAGTACTTC
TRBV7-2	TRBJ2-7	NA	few	CASSFIRGTYEQYF	TGTGCCAGCAGCTTTATCCGGGGGACCTACGAGCAGTACTTC
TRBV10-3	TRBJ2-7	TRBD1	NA	CATRPSQGAEAPYEQYF	TGTGCCACCAGGCCCTCTCAGGGGGCGGAGGCCCCCTACGAGCAGTACTTC
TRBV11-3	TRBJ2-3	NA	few	CASSSAGLTDTQYF	TGTGCCAGCAGCTCGGCGGGCCTGACAGATACGCAGTATTTT
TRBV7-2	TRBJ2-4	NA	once	CASSLVGLPAKNIQYF	TGTGCCAGCAGCTTAGTCGGCCTCCCAGCCAAAAACATTCAGTACTTC
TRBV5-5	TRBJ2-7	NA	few	CASSFSRLDQYF	TGTGCCAGCAGCTTTTCCAGGTTGGACCAGTACTTC
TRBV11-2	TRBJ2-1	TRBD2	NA	CASSLDPAASGSSYNEQFF	TGTGCCAGCAGCTTAGATCCTGCGGCTAGCGGATCCTCCTACAATGAGCAGTTCTTC
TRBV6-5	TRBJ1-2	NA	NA	CASSYSVFDRWNYGYTF	TGTGCCAGCAGTTACTCTGTGTTCGACAGGTGGAACTATGGCTACACCTTC